Below, one TCR beta chain is given with its context. This record comes from a study of T cells expressing NK-cell markers. The authors generated TCR beta cDNA through 5'RACE template switching with UMIs. With the 5' RACE reads reprocessed, TCRdb shows one record per CDR3 protein and no DNA. In total, the table holds about 460,000 distinct CDR3 sequences. This CDR3 is 19 amino acids long. Per germline, CDR1 SGDLS and CDR2 YYNGEE. The chain links TRBV9 to TRBJ2-2; TCRdb returns TRBD2, unconfirmable since there is no DNA. What was sequenced was blood T cells: a sorted CD56 or NKG2C T cell subset, CD4+ or CD8+ T cells, or bulk PBMC T cells (not recorded which). The TCR was taken from a woman in her forties or fifties in good health. CDR3 in amino acids: CASSAGLAGDPGKLGELFF.